Listed below are T cell receptor beta chains from one sample, sequenced in a study of T cells after yellow fever vaccination. TCRdb re-analysed the 5' RACE reads in MiXCR, keeping a single row per CDR3 protein. Of under 600,000 distinct CDR3 sequences listed, less than 15% are singletons. The specimen was PBMCs, collected on the day of the yellow fever booster vaccination. These receptors originate from a man aged 30 to 39 who received the YFV17D yellow fever vaccine. CDR3s include the opening cysteine and the closing phenylalanine or tryptophan. Clone size is stated in some rows and not others, as once, few, many or a class when expanded.

j_call v_call clone_size cdr3_aa
TRBJ2-7 TRBV7-2 . CASSSQSAAYEQYF
TRBJ1-1 TRBV7-9 . CASSMDQNTEAFF
TRBJ2-3 TRBV29-1 few CSVGRGHLSTDTQYF
TRBJ2-1 TRBV28 . CASSPSPGQRNNEQFF
TRBJ2-7 TRBV27 few CASSLSGAGGRHEQYF
TRBJ1-2 TRBV7-9 . CASAGGGYTF
TRBJ1-5 TRBV6-2/TRBV6-3 . CASSYMGSNQPQHF
TRBJ1-4 TRBV21-1 . CASSKTNEKLFF
TRBJ2-2 TRBV4-3 few CASSQVGVANTGELFF
TRBJ2-5 TRBV20-1 few CSASLTGQETQYF
TRBJ1-2 TRBV19 . CATRQTSAYGYTF
TRBJ2-1 TRBV29-1 . CSVERPSARDNEQFF
TRBJ2-7 TRBV7-8 few CASSNRRGPSYEQYF
TRBJ2-1 TRBV7-2 few CASSVYPGGPYNEQFF
TRBJ2-7 TRBV12-3/TRBV12-4 few CASSHTGVAPAPYF
TRBJ2-1 TRBV6-2/TRBV6-3 . CASALAGEPYNEQFF
TRBJ2-7 TRBV10-3 . CATGGQAGVNTYEQYF
TRBJ2-2 TRBV12-3/TRBV12-4 few CAGTRLPNTGELFF
TRBJ2-7 TRBV5-6 few CASSLGYRGNNYEQYF
TRBJ1-3 TRBV5-4 . CASSTQGQSVGNTIYF
TRBJ2-3 TRBV12-3/TRBV12-4 few CASSIKNTQYF
TRBJ2-7 TRBV5-1 . CASSPRTSGTYEQYF
TRBJ2-5 TRBV15 few CATSRDLIGGETQYF
TRBJ2-4 TRBV18 few CASSSRDRWNIQYF
TRBJ1-6 TRBV6-5 few CASSSGQGFSPLHF
TRBJ2-3 TRBV12-3/TRBV12-4 few CASSRTSGSQYF
TRBJ2-7 TRBV5-6 . CASSLEAGVLHF
TRBJ2-7 TRBV20-1 . CSASRDQAYEQYF
TRBJ2-3 TRBV5-6 . CASSLWTGTDTQYF
TRBJ2-7 TRBV27 . CASSFNGPTSEQYF
TRBJ2-5 TRBV6-5 . CASSQSPFVQYF
TRBJ2-2 TRBV30 . CAWRPQGSTGELFF
TRBJ2-7 TRBV20-1 . CSARTAGTSSYEQYF
TRBJ2-1 TRBV12-5 . CASAGREGQFF
TRBJ1-1 TRBV7-9 few CASSLVEPRAEAFF
TRBJ2-1 TRBV3-1 few CASGQNEQFF
TRBJ2-2 TRBV4-3 . CASSQDRWENTGELFF
TRBJ2-7 TRBV29-1 few CSVEDRTFGEQYF
TRBJ1-1 TRBV6-1 . CASRGLTNTEAFF
TRBJ2-1 TRBV9 . CASSVGQGVAYNEQFF
TRBJ2-7 TRBV29-1 . CSVDHGNTYEQYF
TRBJ2-3 TRBV20-1 few CSPRGESGSTDTQYF
TRBJ2-7 TRBV2 . CASRGGNYEQYF
TRBJ1-4 TRBV7-9 . CASSQDRGSEKLFF
TRBJ2-2 TRBV5-1 few CASSAPGRAGELFF
TRBJ2-7 TRBV10-1 few CASSVSLGFEQYF